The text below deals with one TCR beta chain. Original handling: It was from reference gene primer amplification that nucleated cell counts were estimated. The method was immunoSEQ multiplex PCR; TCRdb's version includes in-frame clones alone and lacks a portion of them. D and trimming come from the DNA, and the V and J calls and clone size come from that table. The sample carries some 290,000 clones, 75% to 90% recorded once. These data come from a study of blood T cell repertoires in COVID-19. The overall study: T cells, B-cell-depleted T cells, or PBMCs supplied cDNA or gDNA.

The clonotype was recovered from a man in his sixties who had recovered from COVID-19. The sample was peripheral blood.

The CDR3 sequence: CASSPPDRVIGYTF. In DNA, the CDR3 is TGTGCCAGCAGTCCCCCGGACAGGGTTATCGGCTACACCTTC. The V gene is TRBV28, the J gene TRBJ1-2; 8 bases line up with TRBD1. Trimming cost V 5 bases and J 8 bases; bases outside gene matches: 10. This CDR3 is built from 14 residues. Germline CDR1 reads MDHEN; CDR2 reads SYDVKM.